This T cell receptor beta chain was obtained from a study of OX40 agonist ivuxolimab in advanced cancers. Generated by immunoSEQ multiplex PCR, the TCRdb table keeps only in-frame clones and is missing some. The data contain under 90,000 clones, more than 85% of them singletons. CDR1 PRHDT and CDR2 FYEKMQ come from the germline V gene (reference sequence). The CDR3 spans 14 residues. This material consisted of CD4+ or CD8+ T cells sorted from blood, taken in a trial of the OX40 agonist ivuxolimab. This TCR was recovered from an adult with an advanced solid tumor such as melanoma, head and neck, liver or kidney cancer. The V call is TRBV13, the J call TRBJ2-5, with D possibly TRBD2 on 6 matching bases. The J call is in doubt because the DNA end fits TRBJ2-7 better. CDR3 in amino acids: CASSPTRGSYEQYF. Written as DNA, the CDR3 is TGTGCCAGCAGCCCGACTAGAGGATCCTACGAGCAGTACTTC.